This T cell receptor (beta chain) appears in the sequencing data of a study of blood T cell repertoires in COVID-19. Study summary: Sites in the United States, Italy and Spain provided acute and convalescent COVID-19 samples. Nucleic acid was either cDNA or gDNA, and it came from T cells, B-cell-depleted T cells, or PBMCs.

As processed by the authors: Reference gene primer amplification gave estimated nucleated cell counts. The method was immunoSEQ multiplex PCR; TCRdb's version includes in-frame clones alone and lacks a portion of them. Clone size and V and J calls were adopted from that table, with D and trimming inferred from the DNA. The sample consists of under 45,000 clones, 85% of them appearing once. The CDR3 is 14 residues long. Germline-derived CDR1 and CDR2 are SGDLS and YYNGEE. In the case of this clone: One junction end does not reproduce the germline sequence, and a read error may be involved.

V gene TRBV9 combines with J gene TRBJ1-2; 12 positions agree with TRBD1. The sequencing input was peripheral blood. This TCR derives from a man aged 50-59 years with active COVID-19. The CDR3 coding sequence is TGTGCCAGCAGTGTAGGGACAGGGGGCAGTGGCTACACCTTC. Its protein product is CASSVGTGGSGYTF.